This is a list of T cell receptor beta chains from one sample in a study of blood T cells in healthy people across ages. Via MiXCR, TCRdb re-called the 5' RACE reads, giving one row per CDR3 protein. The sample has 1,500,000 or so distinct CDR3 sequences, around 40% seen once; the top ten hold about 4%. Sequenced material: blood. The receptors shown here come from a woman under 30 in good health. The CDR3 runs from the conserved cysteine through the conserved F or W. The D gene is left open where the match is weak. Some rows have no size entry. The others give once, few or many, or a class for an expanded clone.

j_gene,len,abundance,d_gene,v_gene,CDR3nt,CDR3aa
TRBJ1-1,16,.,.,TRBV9,TGTGCCAGCAGCGTAGGAGTAGCGTCGGGGAACACTGAAGCTTTCTTT,CASSVGVASGNTEAFF
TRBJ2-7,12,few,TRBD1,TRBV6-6,TGTGCCAGCAGTGGGACAGGCAACGAGCAGTACTTC,CASSGTGNEQYF
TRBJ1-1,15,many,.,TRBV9,TGTGCCAGCAGCCCCAGGGAGGGGGTCGGCACTGAAGCTTTCTTT,CASSPREGVGTEAFF
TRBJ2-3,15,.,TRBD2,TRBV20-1,TGCAGTGCTAGCAGGACTAGCGGGAGAACAGATACGCAGTATTTT,CSASRTSGRTDTQYF
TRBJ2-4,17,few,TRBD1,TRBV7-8,TGTGCCAGCAGCCAACCTCCTTGGACAGGGTTGGAAAACATTCAGTACTTC,CASSQPPWTGLENIQYF
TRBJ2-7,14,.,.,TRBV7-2,TGTGCCAGCAGCTTAGCGCCCCCGGGCAATGAGCAGTACTTC,CASSLAPPGNEQYF
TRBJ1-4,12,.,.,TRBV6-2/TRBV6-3,TGTGCCAGCAGTTACAACACGGAAAAACTGTTTTTT,CASSYNTEKLFF
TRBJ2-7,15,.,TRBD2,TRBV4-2,TGTGCCAGCAGCCAAGAAAGGACTAGTCGCTACGAGCAGTACTTC,CASSQERTSRYEQYF
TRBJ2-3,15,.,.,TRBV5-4,TGTGCCAGCAGATCAGTCCAGGGTTACTCAGATACGCAGTATTTT,CASRSVQGYSDTQYF
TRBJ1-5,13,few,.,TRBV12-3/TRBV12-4,TGTGCCAGCAGTTTAAACCTGCGGGCGCCCCAGCATTTT,CASSLNLRAPQHF